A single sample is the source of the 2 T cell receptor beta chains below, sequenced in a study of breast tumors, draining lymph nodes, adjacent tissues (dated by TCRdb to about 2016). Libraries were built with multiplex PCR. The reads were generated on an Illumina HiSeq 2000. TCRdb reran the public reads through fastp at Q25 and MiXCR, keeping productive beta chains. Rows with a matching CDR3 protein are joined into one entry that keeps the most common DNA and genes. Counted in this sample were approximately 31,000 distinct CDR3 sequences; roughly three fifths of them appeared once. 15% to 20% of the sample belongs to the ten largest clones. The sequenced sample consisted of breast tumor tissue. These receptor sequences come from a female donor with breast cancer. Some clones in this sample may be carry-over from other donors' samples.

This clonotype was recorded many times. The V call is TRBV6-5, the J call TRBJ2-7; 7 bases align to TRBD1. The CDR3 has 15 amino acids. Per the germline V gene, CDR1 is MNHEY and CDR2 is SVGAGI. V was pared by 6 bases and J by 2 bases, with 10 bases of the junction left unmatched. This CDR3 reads CASSPQRTGTYEQYF. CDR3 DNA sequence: TGTGCCAGCAGCCCCCAGAGGACAGGAACCTACGAGCAGTACTTC.

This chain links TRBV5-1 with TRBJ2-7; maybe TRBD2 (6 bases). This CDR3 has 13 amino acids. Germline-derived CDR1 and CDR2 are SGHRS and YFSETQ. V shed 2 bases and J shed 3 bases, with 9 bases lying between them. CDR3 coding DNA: TGCGCCAGCAGCTTAGGAGGGTTCTACGAGCAGTACTTC. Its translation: CASSLGGFYEQYF.